The T cell receptor (beta chain) under discussion was sequenced for a study of siplizumab effects on memory and regulatory T cells. This clone was counted only a few times. Its antigen is not identified. Study-wide points: Among mappable alloreactive CD4+ clones, the Treg-derived fraction averaged around 63% with siplizumab versus around 26% in controls.

Assays examined about 10^5 TCR templates per sample. The method was immunoSEQ multiplex PCR; TCRdb's version includes in-frame clones alone and lacks a portion of them. This sample has 97,000 or so clones, with roughly 92% found just once. Germline CDR1 reads MDHEN; CDR2 reads SYDVKM. Trimming left V 3 bases short and J 2 bases short, with 19 bases between. The CDR3 loop spans 17 amino acids. This TCR was sampled from a human donor in good health. The sequenced sample consisted of CD4+ T cells sorted from blood. The chain couples TRBV28 to TRBJ1-2; no clear D gene. The CDR3: CASSFRARLLTNYGYTF. In DNA form, the CDR3 reads TGTGCCAGCAGTTTTAGGGCCAGGTTACTCACAAACTATGGCTACACCTTC.